This T cell receptor (beta chain) was recovered during a study of follicular helper T cells after annual influenza vaccination listed by TCRdb under 2017. The study in broad terms: Blood was collected on days 0, 7 and 28 after each seasonal influenza vaccination. Some subjects were followed across successive annual vaccinations spanning the 2013-2014, 2014-2015 and 2015-2016 seasons to study recall of cTfh clones. One week after vaccination, a second recruited cohort of roughly 12 subjects (Table S1) displayed a similar ICOS+CD38+ cTfh response. Multi-year samples were obtained from 6 or 7 subjects, with two vaccination seasons covered for a few subjects and three seasons covered for two subjects. The 2013-2014 samples were cryopreserved, while the 2015 samples were processed right after collection.

The CDR3 covers 15 residues, taking in both the cysteine and the phenylalanine. The only DNA kept is the CDR3, 45 bases in frame from the first base. CDR1 and CDR2 (SNHLY, FYNNEI) derive from the germline V gene. Taken with the paper, the label for time point translates to: 2014-2015 season, 7 days after vaccination. Adults were given seasonal inactivated influenza vaccine (Fluvarix), and sorted blood CD4 subsets were followed by TCRB sequencing before and after vaccination. To be eligible, subjects had to be community-dwelling and could not have received an influenza vaccine during the previous 6 months. Exclusions included influenza vaccine contraindications, substance abuse, HIV/AIDS, active malignancy, immunomodulatory medication and active illness such as respiratory infection. Per time point, between 40 and 100 mL of blood was sampled. Circulating Tfh were defined as non-naive CD4+CXCR5+PD-1+ cells and sorted into ICOS+CD38+ and ICOS-CD38- fractions. Either Ficoll-Paque PLUS or SepMate separation was used to isolate PBMC. Cell subsets were sorted from PBMC on a BD FACS Aria before DNA extraction.

With regard to this clone: Its cognate antigen has yet to be identified. The junction and the germline gene differ at one end; a read error may be behind it.

Results and caveats for the whole study, not just this receptor: Day 7 ICOS+CD38+ clones were most often found later in ICOS-CD38- cTfh, suggesting that subset may serve as a memory reservoir. Rare clonotypes could not be sampled because productive TCRB sequences were recovered from only about 10-21% of the analyzed cells. With successive annual vaccinations, a recurrent oligoclonal ICOS+CD38+ cTfh response was recalled, and this response contained tetramer and AIM influenza-specific clonotypes. ICOS+CD38+ cTfh clonality correlated with the frequency of that population, and its change correlated with the change in circulating plasmablast frequency.

The library was produced with the immunoSEQ multiplex PCR assay. Adaptive Biotechnologies handled the TCRB amplification, library preparation, sequencing and preliminary bioinformatics at Survey level resolution. For TCRB sequencing, genomic DNA from sorted cTfh populations was amplified by multiplex PCR. Concerning the study's data processing: In R, clonality was calculated as 1 minus the normalized Shannon entropy, and the Gini index was computed using the R package ineq. The overlap score was defined as the summed counts of shared sequences divided by the total counts of all sequences in both compared samples. Fisher's exact test, with an assumed theoretical repertoire of 10^7 TCRB sequences, was used to assess the significance of shared clonotypes. The source is immuneACCESS, and TCRdb retained only in-frame sequences with V and J called. Part of the clones is not carried over; for the studies checked, unresolved V genes explain less than half of this, and the remainder is unexplained. The DNA gave D and trimming, while V, J and clone size come from that table. The sample table contains about 10,000 clones; only one count was recorded for approximately 78% of them. The top ten clones comprise around 3.5% of the sample.

The sequence derives from an adult who received the influenza vaccine. Recombination connected TRBV2 to TRBJ2-7; no confident D gene assignment can be made. Sequencing used CXCR5+ CD38- circulating T follicular helper cells from blood, obtained 7 days after influenza vaccination. The sample's cell subset or site label, decoded: circulating Tfh, non-naive CD4+CXCR5+PD-1+ (ICOS+CD38+ or ICOS-CD38-). The DNA reads as follows: TGTGCCAGCAGTAAAGCGCTCTGGCGAAACTACGAGCAGTACTTC. This sequence encodes CASSKALWRNYEQYF.